This T cell receptor (beta chain) comes out of a study of blood T cell repertoires in COVID-19. Germline CDR1 reads SGHVS; CDR2 reads FNYEAQ. CDR3 length: 16 residues. V was clipped by 5 bases and J by 6 bases; unmatched bases: 10. The table came from immunoSEQ multiplex PCR; TCRdb's copy has only in-frame clones and leaves some out. The sample contains over 200,000 clones, about nine tenths of which appear only once. Sample: peripheral blood. The rearrangement links TRBV7-6 to TRBJ2-2; 9 bases line up with TRBD1. The receptor was derived from a woman aged 60-70 years with acute or convalescent COVID-19. CDR3 residues: CASSPRRDRVPGELFF. The CDR3 DNA reads TGTGCCAGCAGCCCTAGGCGGGACAGGGTGCCCGGGGAGCTGTTTTTT.